This T cell receptor (beta chain) is from a study of T cells after yellow fever vaccination. Whole-study results and caveats: Only a small proportion of the clonotypes turned up in both the CD4 and the CD8 compartments, likely arising from convergent recombination. Though it reached lower strength, the secondary response hit its peak faster, day 5 versus 15.

TCRdb re-called the 5' RACE reads with MiXCR, one entry per CDR3 protein. The table shows about 340,000 distinct CDR3 sequences, with 8.7% occurring only once. The CDR3 consists of 17 residues. The germline V gene has CDR1 MNHEY and CDR2 SVGAGI. V dropped 2 bases and J dropped 0 bases, with 16 bases sitting between them. A word on this clonotype: Its antigen remains unknown.

The TCR sequence derives from a man younger than 30 who received the YFV17D yellow fever vaccine. The chain combines TRBV6-5 with TRBJ1-2; no reliable D call. Here the sequenced sample was PBMCs, taken on the day of the first yellow fever vaccination. The CDR3 nucleotides are TGTGCCAGCAGTTACGGTCGGCGGGAAGCAACTAACTATGGCTACACCTTC. Its translation: CASSYGRREATNYGYTF.